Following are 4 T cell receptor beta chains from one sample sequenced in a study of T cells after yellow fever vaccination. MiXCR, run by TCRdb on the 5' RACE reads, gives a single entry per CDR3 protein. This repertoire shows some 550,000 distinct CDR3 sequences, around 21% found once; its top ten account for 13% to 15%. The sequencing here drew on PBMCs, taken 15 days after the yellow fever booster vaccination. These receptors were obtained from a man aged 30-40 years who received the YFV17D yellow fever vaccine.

In nucleotides, the CDR3 is TGTGCCAGCAGCTTAGGAGTAATGAACACTGAAGCTTTCTTT. Translating it yields CASSLGVMNTEAFF. The chain uses TRBV7-9 and TRBJ1-1; no firm D call. There are 14 residues in the CDR3. CDR1 and CDR2 from the germline V gene are SEHNR and FQNEAQ (reference sequence). The V gene lost 1 base and the J gene lost 0 bases, with 6 bases spanning the gap. The full variable domain, completed using reference TRBV7-9 and TRBJ1-1, is DTGVSQNPRHKITKRGQNVTFRCDPISEHNRLYWYRQTLGQGPEFLTYFQNEAQLEKSRLLSDRFSAERPKGSFSTLEIQRTEQGDSAMYLCASSLGVMNTEAFFGQGTRLTVV.

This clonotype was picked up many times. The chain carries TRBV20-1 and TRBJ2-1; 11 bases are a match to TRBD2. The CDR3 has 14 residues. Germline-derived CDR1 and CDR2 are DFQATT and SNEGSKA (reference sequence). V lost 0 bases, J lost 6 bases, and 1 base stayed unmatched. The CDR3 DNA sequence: TGCAGTGCTAGAGATACTAGCGGGGGCAATGAGCAGTTCTTC. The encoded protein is CSARDTSGGNEQFF.

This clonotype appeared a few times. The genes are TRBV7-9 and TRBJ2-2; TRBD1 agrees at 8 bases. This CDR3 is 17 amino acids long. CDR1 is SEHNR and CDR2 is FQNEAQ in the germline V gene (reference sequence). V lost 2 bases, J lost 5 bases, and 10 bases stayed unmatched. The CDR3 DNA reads TGTGCCAGCAGCTTATCTTGGAACAGGGGGGATACCGGGGAGCTGTTTTTT. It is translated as CASSLSWNRGDTGELFF.

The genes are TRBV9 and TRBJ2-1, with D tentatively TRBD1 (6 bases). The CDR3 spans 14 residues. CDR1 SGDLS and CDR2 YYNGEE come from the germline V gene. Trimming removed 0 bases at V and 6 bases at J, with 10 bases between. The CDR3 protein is CASSVAAGANEQFF. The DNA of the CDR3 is TGTGCCAGCAGCGTAGCAGCAGGGGCCAATGAGCAGTTCTTC.